The table lists the clone carrying this TCR beta chain with a few counts. One end of the junction does not line up with germline, which may come from a read error. The data are from a study of intratumoral heterogeneity in liver cancer. TCRdb's table, derived via immunoSEQ multiplex PCR, lists solely in-frame clones and lacks some. Counted here are about 6,200 clones, 71% occurring once; the ten biggest clones make up more than 35%. Tumour samples came from separate, distinct regions of the hepatocellular carcinoma nodule. Patients had early-stage hepatocellular carcinoma, untreated before resection. The source was tumor tissue, collected before any cancer treatment. The receptor was derived from a woman aged 70-85 years with hepatocellular carcinoma.

In DNA form, the CDR3 reads TGTGCCAGCAGGGAAGGGGGCTCACCCCTCCACTTT. This codes for CASREGGSPLHF. The chain employs TRBV2 and TRBJ1-6; the match to TRBD1 covers 7 bases. Germline CDR1 reads SNHLY; CDR2 reads FYNNEI. The length of the CDR3 is 12 residues.